A selection of T cell receptor beta chains follows, all from one sample in a study of early T cells in non-severe SARS-CoV-2 infection. One entry per CDR3 protein results from TCRdb running MiXCR on the 5' RACE reads. This repertoire shows tens of thousands of distinct CDR3 sequences, 13% to 15% found once; its top ten account for 9.5% to 13%. The sequenced sample was whole blood. These receptors were obtained from an adult who was a healthcare worker with PCR-confirmed SARS-CoV-2 infection or an uninfected control (not recorded which). CDR3s leave out the opening cysteine and the closing phenylalanine or tryptophan.

TRBJ2-7	TRBV19	ASSMGLAYEQY
TRBJ2-3	TRBV11-2	ASSLGLGDFTDTQY
TRBJ1-3	TRBV3-1	ASSQGTGFRNTIY
TRBJ2-3	TRBV6-6	ASMGRGPTDTQY
TRBJ1-5	TRBV7-9	ASSFGDHNQPQH
TRBJ1-4	TRBV7-9	ASSSPTWREKLF
TRBJ2-1	TRBV9	ASSAVMNEQF
TRBJ1-1	TRBV30	AWTPSRNTEAF
TRBJ1-2	TRBV20-1	SASRQGHLYNYGYT
TRBJ1-5	TRBV11-1	ASSYRGGQPQH
TRBJ2-2	TRBV7-2	ASSLEVGELF
TRBJ1-3	TRBV12-3/TRBV12-4	ASSSTRLGSGNTIY
TRBJ2-5	TRBV28	AITTGARQTQY
TRBJ2-2	TRBV5-8	ASSFDRGTTGELF
TRBJ1-1	TRBV18	ASSPVGGEGTEAF
TRBJ1-1	TRBV10-3	AGPEGQGVSNTEAF
TRBJ2-3	TRBV4-1	ASSQDPTAADTQY
TRBJ2-7	TRBV2	ASSEAGLAGVEQY
TRBJ2-5	TRBV11-2	ASSLVGGREETQY
TRBJ2-7	TRBV29-1	SVVGDKESSYEQY